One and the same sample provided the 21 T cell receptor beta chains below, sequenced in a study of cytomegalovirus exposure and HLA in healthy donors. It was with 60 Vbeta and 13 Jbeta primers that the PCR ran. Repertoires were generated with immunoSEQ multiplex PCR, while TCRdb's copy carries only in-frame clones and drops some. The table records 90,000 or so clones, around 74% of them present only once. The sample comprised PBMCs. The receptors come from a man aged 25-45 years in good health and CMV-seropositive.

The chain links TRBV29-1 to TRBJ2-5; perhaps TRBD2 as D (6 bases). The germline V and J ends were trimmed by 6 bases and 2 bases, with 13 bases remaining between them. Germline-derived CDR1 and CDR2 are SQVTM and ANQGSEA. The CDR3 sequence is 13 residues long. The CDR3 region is CSVPWAGQETQYF. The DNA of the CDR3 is TGCAGCGTCCCCTGGGCGGGACAAGAGACCCAGTACTTC.

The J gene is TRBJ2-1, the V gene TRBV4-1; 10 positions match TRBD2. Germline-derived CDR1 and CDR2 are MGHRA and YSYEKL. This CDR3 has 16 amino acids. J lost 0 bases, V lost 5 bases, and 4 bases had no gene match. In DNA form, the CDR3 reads TGCGCCAGCAGCGCCCTAGCGGGGGTCTCCTACAATGAGCAGTTCTTC. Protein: CASSALAGVSYNEQFF.

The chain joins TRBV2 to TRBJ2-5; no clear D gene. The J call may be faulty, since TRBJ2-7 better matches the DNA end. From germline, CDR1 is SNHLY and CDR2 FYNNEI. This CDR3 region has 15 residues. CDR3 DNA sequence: TGTGCCAGCAGTGAATGGGCAGGATTCACCTACGAGCAGTACTTC. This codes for CASSEWAGFTYEQYF.

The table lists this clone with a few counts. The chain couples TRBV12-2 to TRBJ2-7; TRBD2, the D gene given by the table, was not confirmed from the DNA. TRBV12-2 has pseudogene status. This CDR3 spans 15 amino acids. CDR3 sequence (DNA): TGTGCAAGTCGCCCCCGAACGGTAGACTCCTACGAGCAGTACTTC. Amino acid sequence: CASRPRTVDSYEQYF.

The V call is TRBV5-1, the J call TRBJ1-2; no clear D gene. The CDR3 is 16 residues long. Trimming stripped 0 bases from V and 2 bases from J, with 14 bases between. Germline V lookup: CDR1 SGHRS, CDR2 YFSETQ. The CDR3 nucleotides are TGCGCCAGCAGCTTGGTCTCCGGGATTGGGAACTATGGCTACACCTTC. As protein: CASSLVSGIGNYGYTF.

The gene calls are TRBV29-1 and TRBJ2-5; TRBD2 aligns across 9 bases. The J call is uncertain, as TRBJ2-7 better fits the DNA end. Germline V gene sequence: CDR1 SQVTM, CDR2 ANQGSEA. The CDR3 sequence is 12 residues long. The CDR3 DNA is TGCAGCGTCGGGACTAGCTGGGACGAGCAGTACTTC. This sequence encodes CSVGTSWDEQYF.

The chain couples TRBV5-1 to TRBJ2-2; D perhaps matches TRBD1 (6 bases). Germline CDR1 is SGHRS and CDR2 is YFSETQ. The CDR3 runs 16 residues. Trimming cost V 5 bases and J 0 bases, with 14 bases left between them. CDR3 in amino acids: CASRDSRGPNTGELFF. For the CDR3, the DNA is TGCGCCAGCAGGGACAGTAGGGGACCGAACACCGGGGAGCTGTTTTTT.

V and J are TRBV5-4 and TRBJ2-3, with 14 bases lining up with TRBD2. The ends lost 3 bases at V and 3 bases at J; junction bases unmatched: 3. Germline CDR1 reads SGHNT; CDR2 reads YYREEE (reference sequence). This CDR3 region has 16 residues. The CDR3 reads CASSSGLAGGTDTQYF. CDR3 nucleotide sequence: TGTGCCAGCAGCTCAGGACTAGCGGGGGGAACAGATACGCAGTATTTT.

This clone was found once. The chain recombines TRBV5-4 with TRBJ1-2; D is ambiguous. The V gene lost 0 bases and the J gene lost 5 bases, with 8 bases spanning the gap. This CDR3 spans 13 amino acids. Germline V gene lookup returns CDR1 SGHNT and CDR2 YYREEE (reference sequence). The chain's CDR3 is CASSLGQDYGYTF. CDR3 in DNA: TGTGCCAGCAGCTTGGGGCAGGATTATGGCTACACCTTC.

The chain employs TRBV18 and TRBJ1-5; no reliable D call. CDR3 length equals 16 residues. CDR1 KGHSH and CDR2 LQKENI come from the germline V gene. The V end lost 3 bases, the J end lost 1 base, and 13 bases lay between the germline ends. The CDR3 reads CASSPIRGPSNQPQHF. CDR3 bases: TGTGCCAGCTCACCGATTAGAGGGCCCAGCAATCAGCCCCAGCATTTT.

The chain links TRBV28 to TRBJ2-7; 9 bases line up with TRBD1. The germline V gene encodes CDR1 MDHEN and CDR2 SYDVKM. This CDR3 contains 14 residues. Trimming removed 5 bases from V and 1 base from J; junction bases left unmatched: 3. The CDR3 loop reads CASSTGTGSYEQYF. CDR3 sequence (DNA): TGTGCCAGCAGTACCGGGACAGGGTCCTACGAGCAGTACTTC.

The CDR3 nucleotides are TGTGCCCCCTTCCCACAGGTCACAGATACGCAGTATTTT. Its translation: CAPFPQVTDTQYF. The V and J genes are TRBV5-4 and TRBJ2-3; possible D gene TRBD1, 5 bases. There are 13 residues in the CDR3. Germline V gene sequence: CDR1 SGHNT, CDR2 YYREEE (reference sequence). Trimming took off 10 bases at V and 2 bases at J, with 14 bases between the two ends.

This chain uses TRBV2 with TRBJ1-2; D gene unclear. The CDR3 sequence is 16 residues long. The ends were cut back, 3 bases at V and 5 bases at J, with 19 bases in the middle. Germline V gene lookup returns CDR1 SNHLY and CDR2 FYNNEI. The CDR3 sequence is CASSDQPRLAGYGYTF. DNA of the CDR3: TGTGCCAGCAGTGACCAACCCCGTCTAGCTGGGTATGGCTACACCTTC.

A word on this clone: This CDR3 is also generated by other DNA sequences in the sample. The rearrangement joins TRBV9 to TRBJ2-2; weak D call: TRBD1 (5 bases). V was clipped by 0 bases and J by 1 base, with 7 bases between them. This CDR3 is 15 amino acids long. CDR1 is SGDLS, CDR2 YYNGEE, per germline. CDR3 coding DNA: TGTGCCAGCAGCGTAGGGGGCCTGAACACCGGGGAGCTGTTTTTT. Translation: CASSVGGLNTGELFF.

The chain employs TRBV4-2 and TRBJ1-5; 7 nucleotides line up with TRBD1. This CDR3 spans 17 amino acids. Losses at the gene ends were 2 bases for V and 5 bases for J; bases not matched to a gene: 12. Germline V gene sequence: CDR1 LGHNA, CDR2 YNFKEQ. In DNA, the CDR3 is TGTGCCAGCAGCCAACTGGTGACAGGGCATGAAGATCAGCCCCAGCATTTT. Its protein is CASSQLVTGHEDQPQHF.

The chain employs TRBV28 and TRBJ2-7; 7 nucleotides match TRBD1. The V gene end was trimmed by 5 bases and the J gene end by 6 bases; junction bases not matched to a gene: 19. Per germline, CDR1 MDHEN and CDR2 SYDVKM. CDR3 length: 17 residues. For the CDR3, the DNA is TGTGCCAGCAGTGTAACCCTACAGGGGATAAAATTGCGCGAGCAGTACTTC. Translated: CASSVTLQGIKLREQYF.

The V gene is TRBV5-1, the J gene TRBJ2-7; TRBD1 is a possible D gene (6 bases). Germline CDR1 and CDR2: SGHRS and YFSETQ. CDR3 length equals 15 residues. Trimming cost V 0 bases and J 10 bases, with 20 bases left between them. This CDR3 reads CASSLGFEQGITQYF. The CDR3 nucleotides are TGCGCCAGCAGCTTGGGTTTTGAACAGGGCATTACACAGTACTTC.

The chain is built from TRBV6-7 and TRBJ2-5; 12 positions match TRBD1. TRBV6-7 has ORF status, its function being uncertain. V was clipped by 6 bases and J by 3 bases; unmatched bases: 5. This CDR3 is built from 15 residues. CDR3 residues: CASRPGQGAEETQYF. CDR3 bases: TGTGCCAGCAGACCGGGACAGGGGGCTGAAGAGACCCAGTACTTC.

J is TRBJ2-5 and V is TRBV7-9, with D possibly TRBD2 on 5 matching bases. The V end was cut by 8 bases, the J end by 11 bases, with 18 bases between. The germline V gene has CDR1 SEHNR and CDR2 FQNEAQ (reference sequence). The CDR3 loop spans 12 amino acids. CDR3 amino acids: CASGLSAWEQYF. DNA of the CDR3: TGTGCCAGCGGGTTATCCGCCTGGGAGCAGTACTTC. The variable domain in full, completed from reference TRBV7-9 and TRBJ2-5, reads DTGVSQNPRHKITKRGQNVTFRCDPISEHNRLYWYRQTLGQGPEFLTYFQNEAQLEKSRLLSDRFSAERPKGSFSTLEIQRTEQGDSAMYLCASGLSAWEQYFGPGTRLLVL.

The CDR3 region has the DNA TGTGCCAGCAGCTTAGTTCCCGAGGAGGAAAAACTGTTTTTT. Encoded protein: CASSLVPEEEKLFF. The chain combines TRBV7-9 with TRBJ1-4; no reliable D call. The CDR3 has 14 amino acids. Germline V lookup: CDR1 SEHNR, CDR2 FQNEAQ (reference sequence). Trimming shortened V by 1 base and J by 8 bases, and 11 bases separated the two germline ends.

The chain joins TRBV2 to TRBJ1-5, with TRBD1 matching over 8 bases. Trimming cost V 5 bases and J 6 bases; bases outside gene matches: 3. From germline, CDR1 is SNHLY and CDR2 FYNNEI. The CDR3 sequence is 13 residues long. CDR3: CASSTGGVQPQHF. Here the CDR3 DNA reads TGTGCCAGCAGTACAGGGGGAGTTCAGCCCCAGCATTTT. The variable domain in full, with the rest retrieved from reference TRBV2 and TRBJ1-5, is EPEVTQTPSHQVTQMGQEVILRCVPISNHLYFYWYRQILGQKVEFLVSFYNNEISEKSEIFDDQFSVERPDGSNFTLKIRSTKLEDSAMYFCASSTGGVQPQHFGDGTRLSIL.